The 20 T cell receptor beta chains below were found in one sample sequenced in a study of cytomegalovirus exposure and HLA in healthy donors. The PCR employed 60 Vbeta primers together with 13 Jbeta primers. This table comes from immunoSEQ multiplex PCR, and its TCRdb copy is limited to in-frame clones, with some not included. This table holds about 61,000 clones, roughly 90% found once. Input material: PBMCs. These receptors were collected from a man aged 25-45 years in good health and CMV-seropositive.

The chain joins TRBV6-5 to TRBJ2-7, with D perhaps TRBD1 (6 bases). The CDR3 sequence is 12 residues long. V lost 10 bases and J 2 bases, leaving 12 bases between the germline ends. Germline CDR1 reads MNHEY; CDR2 reads SVGAGI. The DNA of the CDR3 is TGTGCCACCCGGACAGTCGCCTACGAGCAGTACTTC. Its protein is CATRTVAYEQYF.

The chain couples TRBV7-9 to TRBJ2-7; 9 nucleotides agree with TRBD1. This CDR3 is 14 amino acids long. Germline V gene data show CDR1 as SEHNR and CDR2 as FQNEAQ (reference sequence). V lost 4 bases, J lost 7 bases, and 8 bases stayed unmatched. CDR3 in amino acids: CASSSIQGAEEQYF. The CDR3 coding sequence is TGTGCCAGCAGCTCCATACAGGGGGCGGAGGAGCAGTACTTC.

The V and J genes are TRBV6-5 and TRBJ2-1, with D possibly being TRBD2 (6 bases). The V gene lost 6 bases and the J gene lost 4 bases, with 7 bases spanning the gap. The CDR3 contains 12 residues. CDR1 MNHEY and CDR2 SVGAGI come from the germline V gene. CDR3 sequence (DNA): TGTGCCAGCAGGGGACTTTACAATGAGCAGTTCTTC. It codes for CASRGLYNEQFF.

In its sample, this clone was seen a few times. This sequence joins TRBV7-9 and TRBJ1-1; TRBD1 is a possible D gene (5 bases). Germline V gives CDR1 SEHNR, CDR2 FQNEAQ (reference sequence). Trimming left V 7 bases short and J 1 base short, with 10 bases between. The CDR3 contains 13 residues. CDR3 in DNA: TGTGCCAGCACACAGGTGCCGAACACTGAAGCTTTCTTT. Translating it yields CASTQVPNTEAFF.

The V and J genes are TRBV28 and TRBJ1-1, with D maybe TRBD1 (6 bases). V gave up 2 bases and J gave up 1 base, with 11 bases separating them. The germline V gene has CDR1 MDHEN and CDR2 SYDVKM. The CDR3 contains 15 residues. The CDR3 DNA reads as TGTGCCAGCAGTTTACCCCTGGACAGGAACACTGAAGCTTTCTTT. Translation: CASSLPLDRNTEAFF.

The rearrangement joins TRBV5-6 to TRBJ1-2; 7 bases are shared with TRBD1. Germline V gene sequence: CDR1 SGHDT, CDR2 YYEEEE. V lost 1 base and J lost 7; bases outside the gene matches: 7. The CDR3 totals 14 residues. The CDR3 sequence: CASSLRQGFRGYTF. The CDR3 bases are TGTGCCAGCAGCTTGCGACAGGGTTTCCGTGGCTACACCTTC.

This chain links TRBV6-1 with TRBJ1-6, with 8 bases identical to TRBD1. V was clipped by 4 bases and J by 7 bases; unmatched bases: 6. Germline CDR1 reads MNHNS; CDR2 reads SASEGT. This CDR3 region has 15 residues. The CDR3 sequence: CASSGFQGANSPLHF. In DNA, the CDR3 is TGTGCCAGCAGTGGGTTTCAGGGGGCAAATTCACCCCTCCACTTT.

The rearrangement links TRBV27 to TRBJ1-1; 7 bases map to TRBD1. The V and J ends lost 8 bases and 3 bases, in that order; junction bases with no gene match: 6. This CDR3 is 13 amino acids long. Germline V gene sequence: CDR1 MNHEY, CDR2 SMNVEV (reference sequence). CDR3 nucleotide sequence: TGTGCCAGCCACGCTCAGGGGGACACTGAAGCTTTCTTT. As protein: CASHAQGDTEAFF.

The V and J genes are TRBV7-9 and TRBJ1-1; the match to TRBD1 covers 7 bases. The CDR3 is made up of 14 amino acids. The V segment lost 5 bases and the J segment 3 bases; nucleotides outside the gene matches: 6. Germline CDR1 SEHNR, CDR2 FQNEAQ (reference sequence). The chain's CDR3 is CASSPTGMYTEAFF. CDR3 in DNA: TGTGCCAGCAGCCCGACAGGGATGTACACTGAAGCTTTCTTT.

The rearrangement uses TRBV27 and TRBJ1-3; tentative D call: TRBD1 (5 bases). V was pared by 4 bases and J by 1 base, with 14 bases between. This CDR3 contains 16 residues. The germline gives CDR1 MNHEY, CDR2 SMNVEV (reference sequence). The DNA for the CDR3 is TGTGCCAGCAGTTCAAGGGGTCTAAAGTCTGGAAACACCATATATTTT. Translated: CASSSRGLKSGNTIYF.

The CDR3 region is CASRSDRLNTGELFF. In nucleotides, the CDR3 is TGTGCCAGCAGATCGGACAGGCTGAACACCGGGGAGCTGTTTTTT. This rearrangement joins TRBV7-9 to TRBJ2-2; TRBD1 matches at 7 bases. J gave up 1 base and V 6 bases, and 5 bases lay outside the gene matches. There are 15 residues in the CDR3. Germline V gene sequence: CDR1 SEHNR, CDR2 FQNEAQ (reference sequence).

The chain links TRBV14 to TRBJ2-4, with D possibly TRBD1 on 5 matching bases. Germline V CDR1 and CDR2: SGHDN, FVKESK. V was cut by 3 bases and J by 0 bases, with 12 bases left in between. This CDR3 has 16 amino acids. DNA for the CDR3: TGTGCCAGCAGCCATCGGACACCTGTAGCCAAAAACATTCAGTACTTC. Protein sequence: CASSHRTPVAKNIQYF.

DNA for the CDR3: TGTGCCAGCAGTTTTAGTAGCGGAGGGGACAATGAGCAGTTCTTC. It is translated as CASSFSSGGDNEQFF. The chain carries TRBV6-6 and TRBJ2-1, with D perhaps TRBD2 (6 bases). The CDR3 extends over 15 amino acids. Between the trimmed V and J ends, which lost 4 bases and 5 bases, there was a span of 15 bases. Germline V CDR1 and CDR2: MNHNY, SVGAGI (reference sequence).

Points on this clone: One junction end disagrees with the germline gene, perhaps due to a read error. The CDR3 loop is CASSLGPGQGGYEQCF. For the CDR3, the DNA is TGTGCCAGCAGCTTAGGCCCGGGACAGGGTGGTTACGAGCAGTGCTTC. The V and J genes are TRBV11-2 and TRBJ2-7, with 9 nucleotides matching TRBD1. In germline, CDR1 is SGHAT, CDR2 FQNNGV. This CDR3 is 16 amino acids long.

Of note for this clone: At one end the junction does not follow the germline gene, possibly because of a read error. The chain links TRBV2 to TRBJ1-5; a weak D match, TRBD1 (6 bases). This CDR3 is built from 13 residues. CDR1 is SNHLY, CDR2 FYNNEI, per germline. CDR3 loop: CASSEAGVQPQHF. CDR3 nucleotide sequence: TGTGCCAGCAGCGAAGCAGGGGTGCAGCCCCAGCATTTT.

In its sample, this clone was seen a few times. The chain recombines TRBV5-6 with TRBJ1-3; 11 nucleotides match TRBD1. From germline, CDR1 is SGHDT and CDR2 YYEEEE. CDR3 size: 16 residues. V lost 4 bases, J lost 0 bases, and 3 bases stayed unmatched. CDR3 coding DNA: TGTGCCAGCAGCCCCGGGACAGGGGGCTCTGGAAACACCATATATTTT. Translated, it gives CASSPGTGGSGNTIYF.

This clone was observed a single time. One junction end does not reproduce the germline sequence, and a read error may be involved. CDR3 coding DNA: TGTGCCAGCAGTTTCGGGGACTCGAGGAACAATGAGCGGTTCTTC. This gives the protein CASSFGDSRNNERFF. The gene calls are TRBV7-9 and TRBJ2-1; TRBD2 might be the D (6 bases). The CDR3 extends over 15 amino acids. Germline loops: CDR1 SEHNR, CDR2 FQNEAQ (reference sequence).

V is TRBV4-3 and J is TRBJ2-2, with TRBD1 matching over 9 bases. This CDR3 region has 15 residues. Germline V gene data show CDR1 as LGHNA and CDR2 as YSLEER. V shed 6 bases and J 4 bases; nucleotides not matched to a gene: 6. The CDR3 region is CASSFTGGSTGELFF. The CDR3 DNA follows: TGCGCCAGCAGTTTCACAGGGGGCAGCACCGGGGAGCTGTTTTTT.

A single count supports this clone. This rearrangement joins TRBV7-3 to TRBJ2-7, with D possibly matching TRBD1 (6 bases). Trimming stripped 4 bases from V and 5 bases from J, with 24 bases between. Looked up from germline, CDR1 is SGHTA and CDR2 is FQGTGA. This CDR3 is built from 17 residues. CDR3 DNA: TGTGCCAGCAGCTCATACCTCGACAGGCTCGAGGGGAACGAGCAGTACTTC. Its translation: CASSSYLDRLEGNEQYF.

This rearrangement joins TRBV16 to TRBJ1-5; D is perhaps TRBD1 (5 bases). This CDR3 region has 17 residues. Germline V lookup: CDR1 KGHSY, CDR2 FQNENV. V shed 0 bases and J shed 5 bases, with 17 bases lying between them. The chain's CDR3 is CASSQSDDSVDDQPQHF. The CDR3 region has the DNA TGTGCCAGCAGCCAATCAGATGACAGCGTAGATGATCAGCCCCAGCATTTT.